These T cell receptor beta chains were read from a single sample in a study of T cell responses to AZD1222 COVID-19 vaccine. The repertoire was sequenced with immunoSEQ multiplex PCR; TCRdb's copy has only in-frame clones and lacks some. The table has under 150,000 clones, roughly 92% seen once. The specimen comprised peripheral blood, sampled 28 days after the second AZD1222 dose. Receptors originate from an adult who received the AZD1222 COVID-19 vaccine. Both conserved end residues are part of each CDR3. A D gene is named only where the DNA matches it firmly. Not all rows give a size; the values are once, few, many and, for expanded clones, a class.

size | D | J | V | CDR3 | DNA
- | TRBD1 | TRBJ1-5 | TRBV7-2 | CASSSLDRGDQPQHF | TGTGCCAGCAGCTCCCTCGACAGGGGAGATCAGCCCCAGCATTTT
- | TRBD1 | TRBJ1-6 | TRBV24-1 | CATASGTGVDSPLHF | TGTGCCACCGCCTCGGGGACAGGGGTTGATTCACCCCTCCACTTT
few | - | TRBJ2-2 | TRBV27 | CASVYPGELFF | TGTGCCAGCGTTTACCCCGGGGAGCTGTTTTTT
once | - | TRBJ2-5 | TRBV2 | CASSAGTRGETQYF | TGTGCCAGCAGTGCTGGGACCAGAGGGGAGACCCAGTACTTC
- | TRBD1 | TRBJ2-1 | TRBV3-1/TRBV3-2 | CASSPRRTGPSYNEQFF | TGTGCCAGCAGCCCCCGCCGGACAGGCCCTTCCTACAATGAGCAGTTCTTC
once | - | TRBJ1-2 | TRBV6-5 | CASSYLSGNYGYTF | TGTGCCAGCAGTTACCTTTCAGGGAACTATGGCTACACCTTC
- | - | TRBJ1-5 | TRBV2 | CASSDNQGYQPQHF | TGTGCCAGCAGTGATAACCAGGGCTATCAGCCCCAGCATTTT
- | - | TRBJ1-2 | TRBV12-3/TRBV12-4 | CATALGAGYGYTF | TGTGCCACCGCGTTAGGTGCAGGCTATGGCTACACCTTC
once | - | TRBJ1-2 | TRBV6-5 | CASGTNYGYTF | TGTGCCAGCGGCACTAACTATGGCTACACCTTC
- | - | TRBJ1-2 | TRBV6-4 | CASSGPPWTRLCYGYTF | TGTGCCAGCAGTGGCCCGCCTTGGACCCGCCTGTGTTATGGCTACACCTTC
- | - | TRBJ1-5 | TRBV10-3 | CAISEGDDSNQPQHF | TGTGCCATCAGTGAAGGGGACGATAGCAATCAGCCCCAGCATTTT
- | - | TRBJ2-5 | TRBV7-9 | CASSLEYQETQYF | TGTGCCAGCAGCTTAGAGTACCAAGAGACCCAGTACTTC
- | - | TRBJ2-1 | TRBV19 | CASSRSNEQFF | TGTGCCAGTAGTAGGTCGAATGAGCAGTTCTTC
- | - | TRBJ2-2 | TRBV13 | CASSLGGSSAGELFF | TGTGCCAGCAGCTTAGGCGGGAGTAGCGCCGGGGAGCTGTTTTTT